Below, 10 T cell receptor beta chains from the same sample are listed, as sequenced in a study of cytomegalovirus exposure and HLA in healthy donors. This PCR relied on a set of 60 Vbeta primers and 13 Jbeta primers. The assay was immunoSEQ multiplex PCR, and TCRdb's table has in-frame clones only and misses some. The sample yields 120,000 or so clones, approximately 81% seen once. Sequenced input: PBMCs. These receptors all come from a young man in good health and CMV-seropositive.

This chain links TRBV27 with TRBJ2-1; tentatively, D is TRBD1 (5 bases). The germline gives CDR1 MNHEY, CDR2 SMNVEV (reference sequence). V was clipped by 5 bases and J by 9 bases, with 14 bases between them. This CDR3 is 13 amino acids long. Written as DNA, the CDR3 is TGTGCCAGCAGTGCCCCTCAGGGAATTGAGCAGTTCTTC. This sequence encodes CASSAPQGIEQFF.

CDR3 loop: CASSAAGGGTEAFF. CDR3 sequence (DNA): TGTGCCAGCAGCGCGGCGGGGGGAGGCACTGAAGCTTTCTTT. J is TRBJ1-1 and V is TRBV9; possibly TRBD1 for D (5 bases). Germline V CDR1 and CDR2: SGDLS, YYNGEE. The germline V and J ends were trimmed by 3 bases and 4 bases, with 13 bases remaining between them. This CDR3 is 14 amino acids long.

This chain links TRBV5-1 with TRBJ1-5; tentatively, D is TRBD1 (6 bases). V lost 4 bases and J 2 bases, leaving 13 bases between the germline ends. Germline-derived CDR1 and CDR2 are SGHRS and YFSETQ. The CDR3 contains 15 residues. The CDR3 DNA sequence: TGCGCCAGCAGCCCGGGCGGGGGCGGCAATCAGCCCCAGCATTTT. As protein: CASSPGGGGNQPQHF.

The chain's CDR3 is CASSYYGNSPLHF. The CDR3 nucleotides read TGTGCCAGCAGTTACTATGGCAATTCACCCCTCCACTTT. V gene TRBV6-5 combines with J gene TRBJ1-6, with no clear D. The V gene's germline CDR1 is MNHEY and CDR2 SVGAGI. V was clipped by 1 base and J by 7 bases, with 5 bases between them. The CDR3 runs 13 residues.

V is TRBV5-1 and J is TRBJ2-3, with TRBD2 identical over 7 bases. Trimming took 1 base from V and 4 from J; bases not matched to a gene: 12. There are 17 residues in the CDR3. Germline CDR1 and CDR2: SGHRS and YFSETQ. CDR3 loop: CASSLYNLRETPDTQYF. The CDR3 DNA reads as TGCGCCAGCAGCTTGTATAATTTGCGGGAGACGCCAGATACGCAGTATTTT.

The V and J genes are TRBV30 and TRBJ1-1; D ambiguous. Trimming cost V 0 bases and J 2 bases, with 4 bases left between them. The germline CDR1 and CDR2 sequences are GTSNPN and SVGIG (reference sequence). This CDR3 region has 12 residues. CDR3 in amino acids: CAWSVINTEAFF. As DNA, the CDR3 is TGTGCCTGGAGTGTTATTAACACTGAAGCTTTCTTT.

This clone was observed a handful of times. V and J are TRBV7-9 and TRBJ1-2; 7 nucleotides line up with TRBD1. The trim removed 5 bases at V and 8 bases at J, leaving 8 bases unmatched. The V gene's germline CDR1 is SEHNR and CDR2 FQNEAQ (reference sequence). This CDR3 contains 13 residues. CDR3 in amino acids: CASSRQGSIGYTF. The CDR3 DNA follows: TGTGCCAGCAGCCGACAGGGCTCGATAGGCTACACCTTC.

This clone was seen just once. CDR3 in DNA: TGCGCCAGCAGTAAGGCGGGAGCATTGTGGAATGAGCAGTTCTTC. Amino acids: CASSKAGALWNEQFF. The rearrangement uses TRBV10-1 and TRBJ2-1; 7 bases match TRBD2. CDR1 and CDR2 (germline): WNHNN, SYGVQD (reference sequence). The trim removed 5 bases at V and 7 bases at J, leaving 11 bases unmatched. This CDR3 region has 15 residues.

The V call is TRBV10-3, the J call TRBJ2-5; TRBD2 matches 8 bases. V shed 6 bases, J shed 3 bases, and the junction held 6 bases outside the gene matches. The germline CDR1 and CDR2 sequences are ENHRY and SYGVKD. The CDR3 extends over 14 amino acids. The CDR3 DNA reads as TGTGCCATCAGAAATTCGGGGGGGGAAGAGACCCAGTACTTC. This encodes CAIRNSGGEETQYF.

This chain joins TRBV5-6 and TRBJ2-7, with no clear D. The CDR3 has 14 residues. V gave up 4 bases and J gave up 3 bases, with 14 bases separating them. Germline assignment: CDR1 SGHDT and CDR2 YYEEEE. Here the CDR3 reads CASSPTMRDYEQYF. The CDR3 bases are TGTGCCAGCAGCCCAACTATGCGTGACTACGAGCAGTACTTC.